The 3 T cell receptor beta chains presented below share a single source sample, sequenced in a study of blood T cell repertoires in COVID-19. Clones were sequenced by immunoSEQ multiplex PCR, and TCRdb holds only the in-frame ones, with some missing. Among around 330,000 clones, around 90% were seen once, and the ten largest hold roughly 2.6%. The specimen was PBMCs or T cells enriched from blood (not recorded which). The receptors originated from a man aged 55 to 70 who had recovered from COVID-19.

The gene calls are TRBV7-2 and TRBJ1-5; the match to TRBD1 covers 7 bases. The CDR3 runs to 15 residues. J gave up 4 bases and V 0 bases, and 3 bases lay outside the gene matches. CDR1 is SGHTA and CDR2 is FQGNSA in the germline V gene. CDR3 nucleotides: TGTGCCAGCAGCTTAGCCCCGGACAGGAATCAGCCCCAGCATTTT. Protein: CASSLAPDRNQPQHF.

This chain links TRBV28 with TRBJ2-3; a weak D match, TRBD2 (5 bases). Germline CDR1 MDHEN, CDR2 SYDVKM. The CDR3 has 15 amino acids. Trimming took 4 bases from V and 4 from J, leaving 15 bases between them. CDR3 DNA sequence: TGTGCCAGCAGTTCTGTTGGCGGGCGGGCAGATACGCAGTATTTT. This codes for CASSSVGGRADTQYF.

The genes are TRBV30 and TRBJ2-5; 10 nucleotides align to TRBD2. Germline V lookup: CDR1 GTSNPN, CDR2 SVGIG (reference sequence). CDR3 length: 15 residues. Trimming at V came to 0 bases and at J to 5 bases, leaving 6 bases not matched to a gene. The CDR3 sequence: CAWSVPSGSLETQYF. The CDR3 DNA reads TGTGCCTGGAGTGTACCTAGCGGGAGTTTGGAGACCCAGTACTTC.